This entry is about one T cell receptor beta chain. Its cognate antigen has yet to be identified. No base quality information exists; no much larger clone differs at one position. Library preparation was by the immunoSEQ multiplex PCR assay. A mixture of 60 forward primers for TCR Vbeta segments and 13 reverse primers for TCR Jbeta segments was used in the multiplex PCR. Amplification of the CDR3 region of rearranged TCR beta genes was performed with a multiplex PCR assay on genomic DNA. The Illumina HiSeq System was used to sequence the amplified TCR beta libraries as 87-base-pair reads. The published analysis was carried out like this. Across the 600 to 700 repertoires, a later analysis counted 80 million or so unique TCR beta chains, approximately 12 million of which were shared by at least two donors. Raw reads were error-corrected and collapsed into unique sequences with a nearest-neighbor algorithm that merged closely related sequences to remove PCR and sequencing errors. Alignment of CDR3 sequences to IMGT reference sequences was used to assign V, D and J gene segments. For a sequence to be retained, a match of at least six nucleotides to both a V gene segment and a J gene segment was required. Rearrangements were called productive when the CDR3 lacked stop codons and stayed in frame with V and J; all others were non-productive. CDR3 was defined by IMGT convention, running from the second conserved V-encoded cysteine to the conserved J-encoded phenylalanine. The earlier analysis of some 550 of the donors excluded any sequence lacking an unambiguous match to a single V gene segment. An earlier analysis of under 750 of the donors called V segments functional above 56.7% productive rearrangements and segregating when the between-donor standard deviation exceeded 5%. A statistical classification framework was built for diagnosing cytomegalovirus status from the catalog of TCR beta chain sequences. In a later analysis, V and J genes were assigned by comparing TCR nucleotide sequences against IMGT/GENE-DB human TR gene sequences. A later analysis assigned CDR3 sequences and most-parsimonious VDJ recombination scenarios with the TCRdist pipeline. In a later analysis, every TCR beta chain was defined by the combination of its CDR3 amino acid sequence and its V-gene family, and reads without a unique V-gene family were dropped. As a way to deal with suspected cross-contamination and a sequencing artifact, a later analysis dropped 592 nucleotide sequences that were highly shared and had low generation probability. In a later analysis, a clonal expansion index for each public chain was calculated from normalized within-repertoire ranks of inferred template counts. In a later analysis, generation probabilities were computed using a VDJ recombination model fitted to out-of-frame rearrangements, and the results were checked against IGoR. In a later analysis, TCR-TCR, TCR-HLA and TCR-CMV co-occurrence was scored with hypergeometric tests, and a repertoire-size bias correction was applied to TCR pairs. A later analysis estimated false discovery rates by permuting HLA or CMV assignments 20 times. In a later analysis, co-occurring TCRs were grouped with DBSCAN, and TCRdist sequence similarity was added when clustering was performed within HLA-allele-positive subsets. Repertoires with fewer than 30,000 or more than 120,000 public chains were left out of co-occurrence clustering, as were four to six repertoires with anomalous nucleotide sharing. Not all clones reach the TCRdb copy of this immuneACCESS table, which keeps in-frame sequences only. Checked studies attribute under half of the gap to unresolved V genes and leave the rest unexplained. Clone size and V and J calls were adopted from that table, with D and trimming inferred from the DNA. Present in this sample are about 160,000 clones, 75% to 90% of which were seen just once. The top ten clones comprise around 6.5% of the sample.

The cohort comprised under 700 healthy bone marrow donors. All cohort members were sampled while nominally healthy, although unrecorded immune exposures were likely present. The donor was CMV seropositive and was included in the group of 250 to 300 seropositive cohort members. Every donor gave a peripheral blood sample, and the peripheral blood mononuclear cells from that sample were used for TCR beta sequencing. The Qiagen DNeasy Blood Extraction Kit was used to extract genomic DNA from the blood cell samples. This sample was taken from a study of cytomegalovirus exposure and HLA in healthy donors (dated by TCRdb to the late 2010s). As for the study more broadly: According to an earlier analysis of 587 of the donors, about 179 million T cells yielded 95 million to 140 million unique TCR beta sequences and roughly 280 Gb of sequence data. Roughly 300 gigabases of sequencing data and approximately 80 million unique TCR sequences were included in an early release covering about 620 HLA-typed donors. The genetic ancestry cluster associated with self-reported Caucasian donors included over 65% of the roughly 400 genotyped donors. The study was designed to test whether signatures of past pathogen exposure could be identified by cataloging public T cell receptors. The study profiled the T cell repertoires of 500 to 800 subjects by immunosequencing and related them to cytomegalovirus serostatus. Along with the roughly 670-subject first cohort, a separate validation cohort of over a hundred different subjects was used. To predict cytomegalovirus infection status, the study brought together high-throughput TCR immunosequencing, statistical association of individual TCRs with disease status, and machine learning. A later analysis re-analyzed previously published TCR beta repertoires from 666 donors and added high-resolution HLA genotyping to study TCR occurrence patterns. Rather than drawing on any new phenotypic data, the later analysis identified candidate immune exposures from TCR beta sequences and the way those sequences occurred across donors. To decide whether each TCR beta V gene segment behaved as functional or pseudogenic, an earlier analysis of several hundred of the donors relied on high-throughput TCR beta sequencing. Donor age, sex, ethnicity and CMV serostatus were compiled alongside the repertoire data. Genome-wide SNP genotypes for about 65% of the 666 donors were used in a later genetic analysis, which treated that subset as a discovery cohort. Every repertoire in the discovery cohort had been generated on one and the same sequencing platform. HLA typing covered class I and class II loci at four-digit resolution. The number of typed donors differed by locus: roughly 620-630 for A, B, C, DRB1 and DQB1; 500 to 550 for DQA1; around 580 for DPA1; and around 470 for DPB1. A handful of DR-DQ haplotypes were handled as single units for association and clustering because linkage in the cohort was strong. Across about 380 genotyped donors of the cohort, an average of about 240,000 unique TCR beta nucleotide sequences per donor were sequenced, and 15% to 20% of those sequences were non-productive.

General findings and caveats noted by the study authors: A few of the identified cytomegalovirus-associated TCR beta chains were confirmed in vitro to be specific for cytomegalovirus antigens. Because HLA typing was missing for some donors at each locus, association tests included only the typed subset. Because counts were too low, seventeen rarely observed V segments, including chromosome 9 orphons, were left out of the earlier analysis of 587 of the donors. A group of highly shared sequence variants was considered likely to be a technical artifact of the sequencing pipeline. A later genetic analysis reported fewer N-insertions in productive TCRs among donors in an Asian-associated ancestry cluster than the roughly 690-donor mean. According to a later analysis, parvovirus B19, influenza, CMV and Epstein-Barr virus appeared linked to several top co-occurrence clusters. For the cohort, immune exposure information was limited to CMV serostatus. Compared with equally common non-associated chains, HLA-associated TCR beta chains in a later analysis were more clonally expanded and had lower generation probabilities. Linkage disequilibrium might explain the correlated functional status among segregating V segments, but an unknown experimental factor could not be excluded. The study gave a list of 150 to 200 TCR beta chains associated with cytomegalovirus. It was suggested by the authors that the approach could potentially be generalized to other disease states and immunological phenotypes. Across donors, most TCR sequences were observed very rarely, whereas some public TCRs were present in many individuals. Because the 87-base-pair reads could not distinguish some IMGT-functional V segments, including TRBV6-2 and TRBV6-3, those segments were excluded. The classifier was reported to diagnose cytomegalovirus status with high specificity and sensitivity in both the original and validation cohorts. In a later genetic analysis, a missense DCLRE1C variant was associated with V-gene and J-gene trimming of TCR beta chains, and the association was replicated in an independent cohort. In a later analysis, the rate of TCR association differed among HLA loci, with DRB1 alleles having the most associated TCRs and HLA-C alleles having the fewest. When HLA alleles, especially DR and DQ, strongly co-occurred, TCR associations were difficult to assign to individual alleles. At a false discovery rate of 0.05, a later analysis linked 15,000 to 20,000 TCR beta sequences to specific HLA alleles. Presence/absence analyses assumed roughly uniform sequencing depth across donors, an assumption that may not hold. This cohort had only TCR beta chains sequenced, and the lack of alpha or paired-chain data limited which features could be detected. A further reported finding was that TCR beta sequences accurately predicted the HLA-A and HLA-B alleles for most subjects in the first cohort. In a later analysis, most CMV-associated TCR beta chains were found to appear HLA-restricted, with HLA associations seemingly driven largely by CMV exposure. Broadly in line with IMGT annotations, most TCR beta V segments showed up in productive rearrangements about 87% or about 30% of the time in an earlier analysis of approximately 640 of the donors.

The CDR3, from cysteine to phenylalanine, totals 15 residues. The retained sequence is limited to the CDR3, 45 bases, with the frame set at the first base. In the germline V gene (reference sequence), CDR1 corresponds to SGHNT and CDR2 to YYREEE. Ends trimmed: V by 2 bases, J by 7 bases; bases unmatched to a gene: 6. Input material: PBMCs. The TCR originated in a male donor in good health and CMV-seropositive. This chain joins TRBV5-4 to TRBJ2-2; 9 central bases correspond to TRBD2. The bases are TGTGCCAGCAGCTTTGGCGGGAGGGGGATCGGGGAGCTGTTTTTT. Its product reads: CASSFGGRGIGELFF.